This record looks at one T cell receptor (beta chain) sequence and its context. Its target is unknown. This entry is derived from a study of T cell repertoires in cytomegalovirus infection. Study at large: Evidence of both CMV infection and a matching HLA type came from public TCR beta signatures. Study observations and caveats: CMV-specific HLA-C-restricted TCR beta clonotypes dominated the ex vivo response.

One entry per CDR3 protein, called by TCRdb with MiXCR from the reads. The table includes about 830,000 distinct CDR3 sequences, roughly 33% detected once. The clonotype originates from a human donor in good health (CMV status not recorded). Some clones in this sample may be carry-over from other donors' samples. The sequences come from cultured CD8+ T cells from PBMCs, collected from culture after CMV antigen stimulation.

In nucleotides, the CDR3 is TGTGCCAGCAGTCATACAGGAAACTACGAGCAGTACGTC. Translated: CASSHTGNYEQYV. V usage is TRBV6-1 and J usage is TRBJ2-7; tentatively, D is TRBD1 (5 bases). Germline CDR1 is MNHNS and CDR2 is SASEGT. The length of the CDR3 is 13 residues. The ends were cut back, 5 bases at V and 3 bases at J, with 11 bases in the middle.